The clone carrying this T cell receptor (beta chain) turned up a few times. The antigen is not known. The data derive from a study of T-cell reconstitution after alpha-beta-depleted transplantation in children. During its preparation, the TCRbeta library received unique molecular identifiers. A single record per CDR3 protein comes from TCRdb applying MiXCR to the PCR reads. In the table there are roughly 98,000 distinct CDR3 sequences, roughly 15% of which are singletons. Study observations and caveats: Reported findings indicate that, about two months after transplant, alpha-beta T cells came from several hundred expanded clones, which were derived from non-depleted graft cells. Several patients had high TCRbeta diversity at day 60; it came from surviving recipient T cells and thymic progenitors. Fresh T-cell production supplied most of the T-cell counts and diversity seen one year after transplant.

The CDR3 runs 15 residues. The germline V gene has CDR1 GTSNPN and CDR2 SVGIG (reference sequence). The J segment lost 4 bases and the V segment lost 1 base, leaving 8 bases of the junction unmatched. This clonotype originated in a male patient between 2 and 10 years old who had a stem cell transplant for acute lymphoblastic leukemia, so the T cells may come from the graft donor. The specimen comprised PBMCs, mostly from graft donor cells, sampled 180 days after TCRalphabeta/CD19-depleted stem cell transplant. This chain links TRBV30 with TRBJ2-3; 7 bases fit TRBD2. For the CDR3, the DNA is TGTGCCTGGAGTGCTGCGGGAGCCGGCCCAGATACGCAGTATTTT. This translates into CAWSAAGAGPDTQYF.